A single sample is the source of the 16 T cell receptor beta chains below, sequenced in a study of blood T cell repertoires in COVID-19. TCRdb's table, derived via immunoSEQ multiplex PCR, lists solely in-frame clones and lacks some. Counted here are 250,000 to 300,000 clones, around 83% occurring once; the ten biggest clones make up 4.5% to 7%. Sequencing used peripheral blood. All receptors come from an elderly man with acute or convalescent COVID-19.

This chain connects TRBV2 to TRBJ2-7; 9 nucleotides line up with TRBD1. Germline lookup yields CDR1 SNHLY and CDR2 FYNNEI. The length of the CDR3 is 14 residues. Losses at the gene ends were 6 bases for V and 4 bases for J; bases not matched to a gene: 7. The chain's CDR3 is CASREPGQGYEQYF. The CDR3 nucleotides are TGTGCCAGCAGGGAGCCGGGACAGGGATACGAGCAGTACTTC. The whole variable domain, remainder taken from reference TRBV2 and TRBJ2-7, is EPEVTQTPSHQVTQMGQEVILRCVPISNHLYFYWYRQILGQKVEFLVSFYNNEISEKSEIFDDQFSVERPDGSNFTLKIRSTKLEDSAMYFCASREPGQGYEQYFGPGTRLTVT.

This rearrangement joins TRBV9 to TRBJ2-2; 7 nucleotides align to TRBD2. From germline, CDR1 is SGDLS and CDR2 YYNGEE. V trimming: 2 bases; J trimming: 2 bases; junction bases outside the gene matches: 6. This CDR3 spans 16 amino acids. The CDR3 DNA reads TGTGCCAGCAGCGTTTTGGTAGCGGGTAACACCGGGGAGCTGTTTTTT. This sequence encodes CASSVLVAGNTGELFF.

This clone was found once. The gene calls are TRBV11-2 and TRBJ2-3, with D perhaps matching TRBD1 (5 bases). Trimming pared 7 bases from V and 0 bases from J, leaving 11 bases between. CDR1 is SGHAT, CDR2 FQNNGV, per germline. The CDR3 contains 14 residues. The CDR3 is CASNLGLSTDTQYF. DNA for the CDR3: TGTGCCAGCAACCTGGGGCTGAGCACAGATACGCAGTATTTT.

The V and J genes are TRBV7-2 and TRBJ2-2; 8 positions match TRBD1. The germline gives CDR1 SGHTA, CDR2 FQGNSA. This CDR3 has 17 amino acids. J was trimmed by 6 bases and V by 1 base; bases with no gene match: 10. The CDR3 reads CASSLVIRGQGAGELFF. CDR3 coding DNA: TGTGCCAGCAGCTTAGTTATCCGAGGACAGGGCGCCGGGGAGCTGTTTTTT.

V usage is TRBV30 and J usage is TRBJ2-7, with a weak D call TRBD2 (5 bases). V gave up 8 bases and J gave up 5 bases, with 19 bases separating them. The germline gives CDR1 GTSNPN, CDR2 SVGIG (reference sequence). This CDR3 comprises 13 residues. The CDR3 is CAGSRGWPDEQYF. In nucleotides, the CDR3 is TGTGCCGGCTCTCGAGGGTGGCCTGACGAGCAGTACTTC.

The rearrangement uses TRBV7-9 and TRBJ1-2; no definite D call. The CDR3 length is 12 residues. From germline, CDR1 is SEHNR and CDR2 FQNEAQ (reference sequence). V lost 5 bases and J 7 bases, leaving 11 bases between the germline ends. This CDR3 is CASSPLRGGYTF. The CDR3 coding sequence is TGTGCCAGCAGCCCCTTGAGAGGTGGCTACACCTTC.

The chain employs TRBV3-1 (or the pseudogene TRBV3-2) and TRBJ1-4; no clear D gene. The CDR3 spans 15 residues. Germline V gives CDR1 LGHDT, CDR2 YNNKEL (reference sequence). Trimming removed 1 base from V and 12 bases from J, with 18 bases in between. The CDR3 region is CASSQGPGGLRELFF. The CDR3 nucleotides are TGTGCCAGCAGCCAAGGGCCGGGCGGCCTGAGGGAACTGTTTTTT.

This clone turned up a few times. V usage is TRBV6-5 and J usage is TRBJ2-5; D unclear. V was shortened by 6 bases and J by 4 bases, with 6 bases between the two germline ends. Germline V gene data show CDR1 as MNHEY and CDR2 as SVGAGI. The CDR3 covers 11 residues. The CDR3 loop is CASSVRETQYF. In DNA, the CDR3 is TGTGCCAGCAGCGTGAGAGAGACCCAGTACTTC.

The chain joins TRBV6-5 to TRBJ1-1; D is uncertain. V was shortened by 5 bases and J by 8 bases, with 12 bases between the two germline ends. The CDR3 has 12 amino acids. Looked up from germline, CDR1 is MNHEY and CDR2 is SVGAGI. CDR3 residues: CASSRRTGEAFF. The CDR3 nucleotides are TGTGCCAGCAGTCGTCGGACGGGAGAAGCTTTCTTT.

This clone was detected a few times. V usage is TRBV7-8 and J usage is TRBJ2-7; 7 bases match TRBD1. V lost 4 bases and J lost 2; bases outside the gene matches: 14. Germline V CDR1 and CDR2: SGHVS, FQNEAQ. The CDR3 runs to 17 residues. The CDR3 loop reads CASSYLVVGTETYEQYF. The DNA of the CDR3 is TGTGCCAGCAGCTACCTAGTGGTGGGGACAGAGACCTACGAGCAGTACTTC.

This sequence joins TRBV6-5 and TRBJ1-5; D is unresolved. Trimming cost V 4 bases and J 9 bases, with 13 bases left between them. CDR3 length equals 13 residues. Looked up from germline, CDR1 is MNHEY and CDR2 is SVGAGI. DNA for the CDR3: TGTGCCAGCAGTTTCGACCCTACAGTGCCCCAGCATTTT. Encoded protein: CASSFDPTVPQHF.

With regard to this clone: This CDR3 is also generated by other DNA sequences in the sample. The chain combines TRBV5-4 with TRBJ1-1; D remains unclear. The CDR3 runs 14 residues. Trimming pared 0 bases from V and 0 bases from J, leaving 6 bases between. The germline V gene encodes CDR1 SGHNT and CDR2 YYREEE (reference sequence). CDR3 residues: CASSLVGVNTEAFF. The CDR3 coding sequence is TGTGCCAGCAGCTTGGTAGGAGTGAACACTGAAGCTTTCTTT.

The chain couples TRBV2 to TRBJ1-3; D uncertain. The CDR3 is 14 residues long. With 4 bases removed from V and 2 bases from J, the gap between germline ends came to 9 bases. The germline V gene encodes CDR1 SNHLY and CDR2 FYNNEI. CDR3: CASSASVPGNTIYF. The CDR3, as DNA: TGTGCCAGCAGTGCTAGTGTACCTGGAAACACCATATATTTT.

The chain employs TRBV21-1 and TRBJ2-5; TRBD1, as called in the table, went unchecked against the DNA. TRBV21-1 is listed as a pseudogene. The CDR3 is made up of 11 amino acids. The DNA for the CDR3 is TGTGCCGTCGACAGGGGTAAGACCCAGTACTTC. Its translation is CAVDRGKTQYF.

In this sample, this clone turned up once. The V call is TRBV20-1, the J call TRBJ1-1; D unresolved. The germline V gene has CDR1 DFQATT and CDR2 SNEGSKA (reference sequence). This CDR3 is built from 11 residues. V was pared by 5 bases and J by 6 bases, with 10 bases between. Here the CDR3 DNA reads TGCAGTGCTCGACGGGATCCTGAAGCTTTCTTT. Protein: CSARRDPEAFF.

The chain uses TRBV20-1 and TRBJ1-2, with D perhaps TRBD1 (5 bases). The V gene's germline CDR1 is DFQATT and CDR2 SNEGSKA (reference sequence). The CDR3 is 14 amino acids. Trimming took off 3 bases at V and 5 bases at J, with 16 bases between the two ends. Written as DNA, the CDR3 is TGCAGTGCTAGTGCGGGGGGGATAGGTTATGGCTACACCTTC. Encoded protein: CSASAGGIGYGYTF.